A selection of T cell receptor beta chains follows, all from one sample in a study of regulatory and conventional T cells in RAG deficiency. Sequencing was performed with immunoSEQ multiplex PCR; in TCRdb, only in-frame clones are kept and a portion is missing. The sample holds under 35,000 clones, about 75% seen once. This same sample was also part of a study on regulatory T cells.

The specimen was CD4+ effector T cells sorted from blood. These receptors were obtained from a human donor in good health. CDR3s include the opening cysteine and the closing phenylalanine or tryptophan. The D gene is left open where the match is weak. A clone size is listed for some rows: how often the clone was seen (once, few, many), or a class if it is expanded.

D	V	size	J	DNA	CDR3
TRBD2	TRBV28	-	TRBJ2-1	TGTGCCAGCAGTTCCACAGGGACTAGCAGGAATGAGCAGTTCTTC	CASSSTGTSRNEQFF
-	TRBV18	-	TRBJ1-1	TGTGCCAGCTCACCCGGTAGTGACACTGAAGCTTTCTTT	CASSPGSDTEAFF
-	TRBV5-1	-	TRBJ1-4	TGCGCCAGCAGCTTGGGACTTTTGGGGACTAATGAAAAACTGTTTTTT	CASSLGLLGTNEKLFF
-	TRBV11-2	-	TRBJ2-7	TGTGCCAGCAGCCGCGACGGCAGCGAGCAGTACTTC	CASSRDGSEQYF
-	TRBV30	-	TRBJ1-6	TGTGCCTGGAGCATGAGGGCCAACTCACCCCTCCACTTT	CAWSMRANSPLHF
-	TRBV10-3	-	TRBJ1-1	TGTGCCATCAGTGATCGGCCACGGACACCTGAAGCTTTCTTT	CAISDRPRTPEAFF
TRBD1	TRBV9	-	TRBJ1-2	TGTGCCAGCAGTCCTGGAGGACAGGGGGCGTTTGGCTACACCTTC	CASSPGGQGAFGYTF
TRBD2	TRBV29-1	-	TRBJ2-3	TGCAGCGGTGAACTAGCGGGGGCAGATACGCAGTATTTT	CSGELAGADTQYF
-	TRBV18	-	TRBJ1-6	TGTGCCAGCTCACTAAGCATCGGGGCCATTAATTCACCCCTCCACTTT	CASSLSIGAINSPLHF
-	TRBV5-6	-	TRBJ2-7	TGTGCCAGCAGCACCACGCGGACCTACGAGCAGTACTTC	CASSTTRTYEQYF
TRBD1	TRBV7-8	-	TRBJ1-4	TGTGCCAGCAGCTCCCGGGACAGTAATGAAAAACTGTTTTTT	CASSSRDSNEKLFF
-	TRBV5-4	few	TRBJ1-2	TGTGCCAGCAGCCCAGGGTTTGGCTACACCTTC	CASSPGFGYTF
-	TRBV30	few	TRBJ1-6	TGTGCCTGGACCAGACTGGACAGTAAGAGGTCACCCCTCCACTTT	CAWTRLDSKRSPLHF
-	TRBV5-6	-	TRBJ1-1	TGTGCCAGCAGCCTGCTCCGCCTAAACGCTTTCTTT	CASSLLRLNAFF
-	TRBV7-3	-	TRBJ2-2	TGTGCCAGCAGCCCGCACGCCCGGCCCGCCGGGGAGCTGTTTTTT	CASSPHARPAGELFF
-	TRBV7-9	-	TRBJ1-2	TGTGCCAGCAGCTTAGGAGGACGTCACTATGGCTACACCTTC	CASSLGGRHYGYTF
-	TRBV5-1	-	TRBJ1-1	TGCGCCAGCAGCTTTAGTCAAAGCACTGAAGCTTTCTTT	CASSFSQSTEAFF
TRBD2	TRBV19	-	TRBJ2-3	TGTGCCAGTAGTATGGCTCTAGCGGGGGGTGCAGATACGCAGTATTTT	CASSMALAGGADTQYF
TRBD2	TRBV18	-	TRBJ2-1	TGTGCCAGCTCCAGGGAGGGATCCTACAATGAGCAGTTCTTC	CASSREGSYNEQFF
-	TRBV7-3	once	TRBJ1-1	TGTGCCAGCAGCTTAAAAAGGTCCACTGAAGCTTTCTTT	CASSLKRSTEAFF
TRBD2	TRBV6-4	-	TRBJ2-3	TGTGCCAGCAGTTACGGGGGACTAGCAATGGATACGCAGTATTTT	CASSYGGLAMDTQYF
-	TRBV19	-	TRBJ1-4	TGTGCCAGTAGTATAGGGGGCCGATTTGAAAAACTGTTTTTT	CASSIGGRFEKLFF
TRBD1	TRBV28	-	TRBJ2-7	TGTGCCAGCATCAGACAGGGGGCTGACTACGAGCAGTACTTC	CASIRQGADYEQYF
-	TRBV6-6	-	TRBJ1-5	TGTGCCAGCAGTTACTCCCCTACCCGGAGCAATCAGCCCCAGCATTTT	CASSYSPTRSNQPQHF
TRBD1	TRBV7-2	-	TRBJ2-7	TGTGCCAGCAGCTTAGCCGGACAGGGGGCATACGAGCAGTACTTC	CASSLAGQGAYEQYF
TRBD1	TRBV6-1	-	TRBJ2-7	TGTGCCAGCAGGACAGGGGGGGCCTACGAGCAGTACTTC	CASRTGGAYEQYF
TRBD1	TRBV4-1	-	TRBJ1-3	TGCGCCAGCAGGCCAGGGGACAGGGGGCCGGCTGGAAACACCATATATTTT	CASRPGDRGPAGNTIYF
-	TRBV6-1	-	TRBJ1-5	TGTGCCAGCAGTGAACTGGGAGGCAATCAGCCCCAGCATTTT	CASSELGGNQPQHF